A selection of T cell receptor beta chains follows, all from one sample in a study of cytomegalovirus exposure and HLA in healthy donors. The data were produced by immunoSEQ multiplex PCR, yet TCRdb's version contains in-frame clones alone and is incomplete. The table includes about 180,000 clones, roughly four fifths detected once. Sequenced sample: PBMCs. These receptor sequences come from a man in his late teens or twenties in good health and CMV-seronegative. The conserved cysteine and the conserved F or W are not part of the CDR3 here. The order of the fields is V gene, CDR3 protein.

v_gene: TRBV2; CDR3aa: ASSVTGPNYGYT
v_gene: TRBV7-2; CDR3aa: ASSLNRQDYGYT
v_gene: TRBV9; CDR3aa: ASSASGTGMAGELF
v_gene: TRBV30; CDR3aa: AWNREQGHGYT
v_gene: TRBV21-1; CDR3aa: ASSKVSLTVIAKNIQY
v_gene: TRBV27; CDR3aa: ASIPQAGATYEQY
v_gene: TRBV9; CDR3aa: ASSVGGGAGGIQETQY
v_gene: TRBV5-1; CDR3aa: ASSDTGGGNEQF
v_gene: TRBV15; CDR3aa: ATSRVAGRWGYT
v_gene: TRBV28; CDR3aa: ASSLSRVAKNIQY
v_gene: TRBV29-1; CDR3aa: SVVGRTGPSDGYT
v_gene: TRBV5-1; CDR3aa: ASSLAGTPNTEAF
v_gene: TRBV6-1; CDR3aa: ASSELQNTEAF
v_gene: TRBV9; CDR3aa: ASSVGTSGANTGELF
v_gene: TRBV7-8; CDR3aa: ASSSAWGGEYEQY
v_gene: TRBV5-1; CDR3aa: ASSLEAAGRAFYGYT
v_gene: TRBV20-1; CDR3aa: SARIVDTQY
v_gene: TRBV2; CDR3aa: ASWWGVNSPLH
v_gene: TRBV27; CDR3aa: ASRGGDSHPVGEKLF
v_gene: TRBV25-1; CDR3aa: ASSLLAGRSTDTQY
v_gene: TRBV18; CDR3aa: ASSLRTHTGTGRETQY
v_gene: TRBV19; CDR3aa: ASRAAPGDTQY
v_gene: TRBV9; CDR3aa: ASSERSGGADEQF
v_gene: TRBV4-2; CDR3aa: ASSQLLGQAIRGTGELF
v_gene: TRBV5-6; CDR3aa: ASSAPSGRAYNEQF
v_gene: TRBV11-1; CDR3aa: ASSRQQETQY
v_gene: TRBV28; CDR3aa: ASIMGGRLPNYGYT
v_gene: TRBV10-1; CDR3aa: ASSDGGSGNTIY
v_gene: TRBV5-1; CDR3aa: ASSLSLNTEAF
v_gene: TRBV5-1; CDR3aa: ASREQLRASGAFSYNEQF
v_gene: TRBV19; CDR3aa: ASSINPGQGSYEQY
v_gene: TRBV14; CDR3aa: ASSQQGLDSPLH
v_gene: TRBV18; CDR3aa: ASSSNRGFSYEQY
v_gene: TRBV7-6; CDR3aa: ASSYSTPGHPGTEAF
v_gene: TRBV6-5; CDR3aa: AARGTGSYEQY
v_gene: TRBV6-5; CDR3aa: ASSYGQGTEAF
v_gene: TRBV5-1; CDR3aa: ASSSGAGANTGELF
v_gene: TRBV30; CDR3aa: AWRGTSDYT
v_gene: TRBV11-2; CDR3aa: ASSPDSGGIETQY
v_gene: TRBV18; CDR3aa: ASSQSSGEQY
v_gene: TRBV29-1; CDR3aa: SVQGLAGSEQY
v_gene: TRBV5-1; CDR3aa: ASSFQGSTDTQY
v_gene: TRBV19; CDR3aa: ASSMQGANTEAF
v_gene: TRBV7-9; CDR3aa: ASSLTTSGNSYNEQF
v_gene: TRBV11-2; CDR3aa: ASSPGEAAFSPLH
v_gene: TRBV15; CDR3aa: ATSRGGLTNEKLF
v_gene: TRBV5-1; CDR3aa: ASKSGLGSYGYT
v_gene: TRBV19; CDR3aa: ASRVPGQGNTEAF
v_gene: TRBV5-1; CDR3aa: ASTPDLEETQY